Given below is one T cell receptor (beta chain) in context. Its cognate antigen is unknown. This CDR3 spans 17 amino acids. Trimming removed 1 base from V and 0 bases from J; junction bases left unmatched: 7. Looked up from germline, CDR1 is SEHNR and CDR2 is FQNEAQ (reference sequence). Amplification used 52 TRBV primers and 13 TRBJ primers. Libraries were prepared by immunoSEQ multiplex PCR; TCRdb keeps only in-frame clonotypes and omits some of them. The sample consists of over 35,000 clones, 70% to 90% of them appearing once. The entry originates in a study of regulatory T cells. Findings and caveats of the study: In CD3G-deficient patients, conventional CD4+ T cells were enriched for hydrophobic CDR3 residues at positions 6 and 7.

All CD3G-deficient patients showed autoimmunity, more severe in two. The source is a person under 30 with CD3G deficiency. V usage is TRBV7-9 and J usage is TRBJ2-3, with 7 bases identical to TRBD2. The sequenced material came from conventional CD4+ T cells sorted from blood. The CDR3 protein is CASSLGSAGPSTDTQYF. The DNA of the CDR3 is TGTGCCAGCAGCTTAGGGTCAGCGGGACCTAGCACAGATACGCAGTATTTT.